These T cell receptor beta chains were read from a single sample in a study of T-cell reconstitution after alpha-beta-depleted transplantation in children. One entry per CDR3 protein, called by TCRdb with MiXCR from the PCR reads. The profile shows a few hundred thousand distinct CDR3 sequences, more than 20% of them singletons. The specimen was PBMCs, collected before TCRalphabeta/CD19-depleted stem cell transplant. These receptors were collected from a boy younger than two with Wiskott-Aldrich syndrome, due to receive a stem cell transplant. CDR3s include the opening cysteine and the closing phenylalanine or tryptophan. Each record gives: CDR3 length, clone size, V gene, D gene, J gene, CDR3 DNA, CDR3 protein. A D gene is named only where the DNA matches it firmly. A row's size may be missing; if present it is once, few, many or a size class.

>18|.|TRBV28|TRBD2|TRBJ2-3
TGTGCCAGCAGTCCGGGACTAGCGGGAGGGCTGAACACAGATACGCAGTATTTT
CASSPGLAGGLNTDTQYF
>14|.|TRBV15|.|TRBJ1-1
TGTGCCACCAGCGCGGGGGGCCTGGACACTGAAGCTTTCTTT
CATSAGGLDTEAFF
>14|.|TRBV2|.|TRBJ2-7
TGTGCCAGCAGTGAGGGCCAGGCGTTCTACGAGCAGTACTTC
CASSEGQAFYEQYF
>12|.|TRBV19|.|TRBJ2-2
TGTGCCAGTACAGTTCGGAACGGGGAGCTGTTTTTT
CASTVRNGELFF
>18|few|TRBV5-1|TRBD2|TRBJ2-2
TGCGCCAGCAGCTCCGGGACTAGCGGGAGGGCGTTCACCGGGGAGCTGTTTTTT
CASSSGTSGRAFTGELFF
>10|few|TRBV28|.|TRBJ2-7
TGTGCCAGCGGGGTCTGGGGGCAGTACTTC
CASGVWGQYF
>14|.|TRBV10-3|.|TRBJ2-3
TGTGCCATCGGGACCAGCCCGGATTCAGATACGCAGTATTTT
CAIGTSPDSDTQYF
>17|.|TRBV5-1|.|TRBJ2-2
TGCGCCAGCAGCTCAGGACGGGGGTCCTCGAACACCGGGGAGCTGTTTTTT
CASSSGRGSSNTGELFF
>15|few|TRBV9|.|TRBJ2-1
TGTGCCAGCAGCGTAAGGGAAGAACGATACAGGGAGCAGTTCTTC
CASSVREERYREQFF
>16|.|TRBV5-1|TRBD1|TRBJ1-4
TGCGCCAGCAGCTTGGGCGGACAGGGGGCTTATGAAAAACTGTTTTTT
CASSLGGQGAYEKLFF
>18|.|TRBV5-1|TRBD2|TRBJ2-5
TGCGCCAGCAGCTGGGGACTAGCGGGAGGATCGGGCCAAGAGACCCAGTACTTC
CASSWGLAGGSGQETQYF
>13|.|TRBV3-1|.|TRBJ1-5
TGTGCCAGCAGCCAGGGGAGGCGTCAGCCCCAGCATTTT
CASSQGRRQPQHF
>14|few|TRBV5-1|TRBD2|TRBJ2-2
TGCGCCAGCAGCTTCACTAGCGGGCCCGGGGAGCTGTTTTTT
CASSFTSGPGELFF
>16|.|TRBV20-1|TRBD2|TRBJ2-1
TGCAGTGCCAAACGCCCGGGACTAGCGGATTACAATGAGCAGTTCTTC
CSAKRPGLADYNEQFF
>15|.|TRBV7-6|.|TRBJ2-5
TGTGCCAGCAGCTATGCCGGGACGGCTAAAGAGACCCAGTACTTC
CASSYAGTAKETQYF
>12|.|TRBV20-1|.|TRBJ1-5
TGCAGCGTCAAAGCTTGGAATCAGCCCCAGCATTTT
CSVKAWNQPQHF